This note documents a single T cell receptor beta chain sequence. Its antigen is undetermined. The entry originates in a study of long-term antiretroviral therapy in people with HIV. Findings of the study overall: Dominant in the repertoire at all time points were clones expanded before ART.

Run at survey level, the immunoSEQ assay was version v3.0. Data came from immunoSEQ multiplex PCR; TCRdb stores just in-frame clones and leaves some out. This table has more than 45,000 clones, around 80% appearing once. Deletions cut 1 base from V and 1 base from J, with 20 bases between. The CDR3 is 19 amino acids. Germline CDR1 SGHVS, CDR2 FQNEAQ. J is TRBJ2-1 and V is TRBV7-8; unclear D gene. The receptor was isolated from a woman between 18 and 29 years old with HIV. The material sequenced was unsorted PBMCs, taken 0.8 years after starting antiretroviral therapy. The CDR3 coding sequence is TGTGCCAGCAGCTTAGAACCGGTAGTTAGCCCTCGGTCCTACAATGAGCAGTTCTTC. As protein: CASSLEPVVSPRSYNEQFF.